This TCR beta chain was captured in a study of shared clonotypes between healthy human individuals. Generated by immunoSEQ multiplex PCR, the TCRdb table keeps only in-frame clones and is missing some. The sample records almost 700,000 clones, about 91% being singletons. Naive CD8 populations comprised CD45RO-negative cells positively selected for CCR7, excluding terminally differentiated effector memory CD45RA+ cells. The V end was cut by 0 bases, the J end by 7 bases, with 6 bases between. Germline lookup yields CDR1 LGHNA and CDR2 YNFKEQ. There are 13 residues in the CDR3. The chain is built from TRBV4-2 and TRBJ2-2; D not certain. The TCR sequence derives from a man aged 25 to 40 in good health. The sequencing sample was made of naive CD8+ T cells sorted from blood. The DNA of the CDR3 is TGTGCCAGCAGCCAAGAAAACGTCGGGGAGCTGTTTTTT. This encodes CASSQENVGELFF.